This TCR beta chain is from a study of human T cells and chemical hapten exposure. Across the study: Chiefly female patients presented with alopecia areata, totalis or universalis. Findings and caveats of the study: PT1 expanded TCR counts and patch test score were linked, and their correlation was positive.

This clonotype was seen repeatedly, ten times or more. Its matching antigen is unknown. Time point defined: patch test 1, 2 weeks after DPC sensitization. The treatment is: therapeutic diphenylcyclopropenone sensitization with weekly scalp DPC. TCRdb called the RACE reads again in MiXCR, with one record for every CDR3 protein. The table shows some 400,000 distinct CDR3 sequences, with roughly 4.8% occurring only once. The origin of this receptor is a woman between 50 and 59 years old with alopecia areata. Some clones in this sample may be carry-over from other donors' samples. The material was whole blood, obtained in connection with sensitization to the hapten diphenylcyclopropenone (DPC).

The CDR3 DNA reads TGTGCCAGCATCCTGACAGGGGGCATTCAGTATGGCTACACCTTC. Encoded protein: CASILTGGIQYGYTF. The V and J genes are TRBV2 and TRBJ1-2, with 10 bases that match TRBD1. The germline CDR1 and CDR2 sequences are SNHLY and FYNNEI. The CDR3 sequence is 15 residues long. Losses at the gene ends were 7 bases for V and 5 bases for J; bases not matched to a gene: 10.